Shown below are 24 T cell receptor beta chains from a single sample sequenced in a study of OX40 agonist ivuxolimab in advanced cancers. The protocol was immunoSEQ multiplex PCR, while the TCRdb copy is restricted to in-frame clones and leaves out a portion. Of 71,000 or so clones listed, over 85% are singletons. This specimen consisted of CD4+ or CD8+ T cells sorted from blood, obtained in a trial of the OX40 agonist ivuxolimab. The receptors were sampled from an adult with an advanced solid tumor such as melanoma, head and neck, liver or kidney cancer.

The chain combines TRBV28 with TRBJ1-5; tentatively, D is TRBD1 (6 bases). The CDR3 is 14 residues long. Germline V gene lookup returns CDR1 MDHEN and CDR2 SYDVKM. V gave up 2 bases and J gave up 14 bases, with 19 bases separating them. CDR3 residues: CASSLVEGGDDEHF. DNA of the CDR3: TGTGCCAGCAGTTTAGTCGAGGGGGGGGACGATGAGCATTTT.

For this clone: One end of the junction varies from germline; a read error may be responsible. This chain links TRBV6-5 with TRBJ2-1; D unclear. This CDR3 region has 14 residues. Germline assignment: CDR1 MNHEY and CDR2 SVGAGI. Here the CDR3 DNA reads TGTGCCAGCAGCTACTCGGGTCACTACAATGAGCAGTTCTTC. Encoded protein: CASSYSGHYNEQFF.

The V call is TRBV29-1, the J call TRBJ2-7; 8 bases fit TRBD1. Germline trimming cut 3 bases from V and 9 bases from J; bases unmatched to any gene: 7. CDR1 SQVTM and CDR2 ANQGSEA come from the germline V gene. The CDR3 totals 12 residues. CDR3 residues: CSVEAGGGGQYF. The CDR3 region has the DNA TGCAGCGTTGAGGCAGGGGGCGGTGGGCAGTACTTC.

V is TRBV29-1 and J is TRBJ1-1; D not certain. V dropped 5 bases and J dropped 4 bases, with 5 bases sitting between them. Looked up from germline, CDR1 is SQVTM and CDR2 is ANQGSEA. This CDR3 region has 10 residues. The CDR3, as DNA: TGCAGCGTTCGGGGCACTGAAGCTTTCTTT. Translated: CSVRGTEAFF.

The chain carries TRBV4-3 and TRBJ1-5; no clear D. Looked up from germline, CDR1 is LGHNA and CDR2 is YSLEER. V lost 0 bases and J 7 bases, leaving 25 bases between the germline ends. This CDR3 comprises 19 residues. The CDR3 here is CASSQDWTPSYSSSQPQHF. The CDR3 region has the DNA TGCGCCAGCAGCCAAGATTGGACCCCCTCCTACAGCTCTTCCCAGCCCCAGCATTTT.

This chain links TRBV19 with TRBJ1-2, with TRBD1 identical over 8 bases. The ends lost 4 bases at V and 4 bases at J; junction bases unmatched: 5. Germline V CDR1 and CDR2: LNHDA, SQIVND (reference sequence). There are 14 residues in the CDR3. The CDR3 sequence is CASSTGQGPYGYTF. In DNA, the CDR3 is TGTGCCAGTAGTACCGGACAGGGACCCTATGGCTACACCTTC.

The chain uses TRBV6-5 and TRBJ1-2; the D is unclear. Germline values: CDR1 MNHEY, CDR2 SVGAGI. The CDR3 spans 15 residues. Trimming took 2 bases from V and 4 from J, leaving 14 bases between them. The CDR3 loop reads CASSYEGALGYGYTF. The CDR3 DNA reads TGTGCCAGCAGTTACGAGGGAGCACTAGGCTATGGCTACACCTTC.

The CDR3 DNA follows: TGCAGCGTCAGGACTAGCGGGAGCTACGAGCAGTACTTC. It translates to CSVRTSGSYEQYF. The chain links TRBV29-1 to TRBJ2-7; 13 bases agree with TRBD2. Trimming took 6 bases from V and 3 from J; bases not matched to a gene: 2. Germline V gene sequence: CDR1 SQVTM, CDR2 ANQGSEA. This CDR3 comprises 13 residues.

V and J are TRBV4-1 and TRBJ2-1; D not resolved. This CDR3 has 12 residues. In germline, CDR1 is MGHRA, CDR2 YSYEKL. V lost 6 bases, J lost 4 bases, and 7 bases lay in between. CDR3 nucleotides: TGCGCCAGCAGTGCTCCTTACAATGAGCAGTTCTTC. It is translated as CASSAPYNEQFF.

This clone has only one observation. This chain uses TRBV27 with TRBJ2-6; possible D gene TRBD1, 6 bases. Trimming shortened V by 5 bases and J by 4 bases, and 15 bases separated the two germline ends. Looked up from germline, CDR1 is MNHEY and CDR2 is SMNVEV (reference sequence). The CDR3 runs to 16 residues. CDR3: CASSRFRGTGANVLTF. CDR3 nucleotide sequence: TGTGCCAGCAGTCGCTTCAGGGGAACCGGGGCCAACGTCCTGACTTTC. Together with reference TRBV27 and TRBJ2-6, the CDR3 gives the full variable domain: EAQVTQNPRYLITVTGKKLTVTCSQNMNHEYMSWYRQDPGLGLRQIYYSMNVEVTDKGDVPEGYKVSRKEKRNFPLILESPSPNQTSLYFCASSRFRGTGANVLTFGAGSRLTVL.

The rearrangement joins TRBV7-9 to TRBJ2-1; 10 bases are shared with TRBD2. CDR1 is SEHNR, CDR2 FQNEAQ, per germline (reference sequence). J was trimmed by 7 bases and V by 1 base; bases with no gene match: 7. This CDR3 has 16 residues. The CDR3 reads CASSLGGLAANNEQFF. DNA for the CDR3: TGTGCCAGCAGCTTAGGAGGACTAGCGGCTAATAATGAGCAGTTCTTC.

The rearrangement joins TRBV9 to TRBJ2-2; 11 nucleotides align to TRBD2. Germline CDR1 reads SGDLS; CDR2 reads YYNGEE. CDR3 length: 14 residues. After removal of 5 bases from V and 4 bases from J, the junction contained 1 base not matched to a gene. The CDR3 loop is CASSGTSGTGELFF. As DNA, the CDR3 is TGTGCCAGCAGTGGGACTAGCGGCACCGGGGAGCTGTTTTTT.

The chain couples TRBV7-3 to TRBJ2-1, with D unclear. This CDR3 region has 13 residues. CDR1 and CDR2 (germline): SGHTA, FQGTGA. V lost 1 base and J 6 bases, leaving 7 bases between the germline ends. The CDR3 coding sequence is TGTGCCAGCAGCTTAATCGACGGCAATGAGCAGTTCTTC. Protein sequence: CASSLIDGNEQFF.

The chain is built from TRBV4-3 and TRBJ2-7; D ambiguous. The V end lost 0 bases, the J end lost 3 bases, and 21 bases lay between the germline ends. Germline V gene data show CDR1 as LGHNA and CDR2 as YSLEER. CDR3 length equals 18 residues. CDR3 DNA: TGCGCCAGCAGCCAAGAGTCGATTGTTTCAAACGGTTTCTACGAGCAGTACTTC. This sequence encodes CASSQESIVSNGFYEQYF.

The chain is built from TRBV14 and TRBJ2-7; 11 nucleotides line up with TRBD2. The CDR3 loop spans 14 amino acids. The ends lost 2 bases at V and 6 bases at J; junction bases unmatched: 3. Germline-derived CDR1 and CDR2 are SGHDN and FVKESK. DNA of the CDR3: TGTGCCAGCAGCCAACTAGCGGGGGGTAGCGAGCAGTACTTC. Residues: CASSQLAGGSEQYF.

This rearrangement joins TRBV9 to TRBJ2-3, with 9 nucleotides matching TRBD2. The V gene end was trimmed by 3 bases and the J gene end by 5 bases; junction bases not matched to a gene: 7. Germline V gene lookup returns CDR1 SGDLS and CDR2 YYNGEE. The CDR3 consists of 15 residues. The DNA for the CDR3 is TGTGCCAGCAGCGAGGGCGGGGGGGCTGTAGATACGCAGTATTTT. Its translation: CASSEGGGAVDTQYF.

V is TRBV15 and J is TRBJ1-1; 7 bases line up with TRBD1. Germline loops: CDR1 LNHNV, CDR2 YYDKDF (reference sequence). This CDR3 has 16 residues. Losses at the gene ends were 3 bases for V and 0 bases for J; bases not matched to a gene: 7. The CDR3 DNA reads TGTGCCACCAGCAGGGGCGGAAGGGGGCTGAACACTGAAGCTTTCTTT. Its translation is CATSRGGRGLNTEAFF. Full variable domain (missing parts from reference TRBV15 and TRBJ1-1): DAMVIQNPRYQVTQFGKPVTLSCSQTLNHNVMYWYQQKSSQAPKLLFHYYDKDFNNEADTPDNFQSRRPNTSFCFLDIRSPGLGDTAMYLCATSRGGRGLNTEAFFGQGTRLTVV.

Points on this clone: A read error may account for a junction end that differs from germline. This chain uses TRBV5-4 with TRBJ2-5; D may be TRBD1 or TRBD2 (5 bases each). CDR3 length equals 12 residues. Looked up from germline, CDR1 is SGHNT and CDR2 is YYREEE (reference sequence). The CDR3 loop reads CASSLVAGDRNF. CDR3 sequence (DNA): TGTGCCAGCAGCTTGGTGGCCGGGGACCGTAACTTC.

J is TRBJ2-2 and V is TRBV5-4; unclear D gene. Germline CDR1 and CDR2: SGHNT and YYREEE (reference sequence). CDR3 length: 19 residues. V was trimmed by 4 bases and J by 5 bases, leaving 27 bases between them. CDR3: CASSLLPAAKQWGTGELFF. The CDR3 DNA reads TGTGCCAGCAGCCTACTACCCGCGGCGAAACAGTGGGGTACCGGGGAGCTGTTTTTT.

The rearrangement uses TRBV28 and TRBJ2-2; no definite D call. The V end was cut by 6 bases, the J end by 8 bases, with 13 bases between. From germline, CDR1 is MDHEN and CDR2 SYDVKM. The CDR3 totals 13 residues. The CDR3 sequence is CASSAISRGELFF. The DNA for the CDR3 is TGTGCCAGCAGCGCAATCTCAAGGGGGGAGCTGTTTTTT. Variable domain in full (rest from reference TRBV28 and TRBJ2-2): DVKVTQSSRYLVKRTGEKVFLECVQDMDHENMFWYRQDPGLGLRLIYFSYDVKMKEKGDIPEGYSVSREKKERFSLILESASTNQTSMYLCASSAISRGELFFGEGSRLTVL.

This clone has just one count. This chain connects TRBV6-1 to TRBJ2-3, with D perhaps matching TRBD1 (6 bases). CDR3 length equals 14 residues. Trimming took off 2 bases at V and 6 bases at J, with 12 bases between the two ends. The germline V gene has CDR1 MNHNS and CDR2 SASEGT. CDR3 sequence reads: CASSERGSLDTQYF. The CDR3 DNA reads TGTGCCAGCAGTGAAAGGGGGTCACTGGATACGCAGTATTTT.

The V and J genes are TRBV5-5 and TRBJ2-7; TRBD2 agrees at 9 bases. This CDR3 has 16 amino acids. J was trimmed by 4 bases and V by 3 bases; bases with no gene match: 11. CDR1 and CDR2 from the germline V gene are SGHKS and YYEKEE (reference sequence). The CDR3 here is CASSSYLTSGPYEQYF. CDR3 nucleotide sequence: TGTGCCAGCAGCTCGTACCTGACTAGCGGTCCATACGAGCAGTACTTC.

The V call is TRBV6-5, the J call TRBJ1-2; 7 nucleotides line up with TRBD1. The V gene end was trimmed by 6 bases and the J gene end by 4 bases; junction bases not matched to a gene: 11. CDR1 is MNHEY, CDR2 SVGAGI, per germline. This CDR3 is built from 15 residues. CDR3: CASSLLTTGFYGYTF. CDR3 nucleotides: TGTGCCAGCAGCCTCCTCACGACAGGGTTCTATGGCTACACCTTC.

The V call is TRBV9, the J call TRBJ2-7; D is undetermined. The V end lost 1 base, the J end lost 5 bases, and 13 bases lay between the germline ends. CDR1 SGDLS and CDR2 YYNGEE come from the germline V gene. This CDR3 comprises 14 residues. CDR3 residues: CASSVHPHQDEQYF. CDR3 sequence (DNA): TGTGCCAGCAGCGTACACCCCCATCAAGACGAGCAGTACTTC.